Sequencing of this TCR beta chain was carried out in a study of T cells in Graves' hyperthyroidism and ophthalmopathy. Across the whole study: Peripheral blood sampling occurred at initial diagnosis, before any treatment. Notes on the study in general: Most expanded thyroid clonotypes above 0.001 also appeared in blood.

Drawn at first hyperthyroidism diagnosis, the blood sample preceded any ophthalmopathy symptoms. There are a few counts of this clonotype. Its antigen remains unknown. The CDR3 runs to 16 residues. V was clipped by 1 base and J by 1 base; unmatched bases: 8. Germline CDR1 and CDR2: SQVTM and ANQGSEA. Researchers amplified the TCR beta CDR3 regions from RNA transcripts. An initial round of RT-PCR targeting the TCR CDR3 relied on the HTBI primer set. TCRdb passed the multiplex PCR reads through MiXCR, listing each CDR3 protein once. The data contain fewer than 900,000 distinct CDR3 sequences, about 17% of them singletons.

Sequencing was carried out using blood. This sequence originates from a woman aged 50 to 65 with Graves' hyperthyroidism that later progressed to Graves' ophthalmopathy. The chain carries TRBV29-1 and TRBJ2-5, with 8 bases lining up with TRBD2. CDR3 residues: CSVEGGAGGRQETQYF. The CDR3 region has the DNA TGCAGCGTTGAAGGGGGGGCGGGGGGCCGCCAAGAGACCCAGTACTTC.